The clone carrying this T cell receptor delta chain was seen more than once but under ten times. This likely traces to a read error, being one base from a far larger clone. The same CDR3 can be traced to other DNA sequences in this sample. Each sorted gammadelta sample had TRG and TRD chains sequenced. TCRdb re-processed the multiplex PCR reads via CATT. The profile shows over 55,000 delta-chain clones, around 1.7% of them singletons. This specimen comes from a study of γδ T cells in repeated Plasmodium falciparum infection. Overall study: Over roughly 600 days, donors received four mosquito-bite P. falciparum NF54 infections.

The J segment lost 1 base and the V segment lost 4 bases, leaving 21 bases of the junction unmatched. The CDR3 contains 19 residues. Germline CDR1 TVYSNPD, CDR2 GDNSRS (reference sequence). Gammadelta T cells were flow-sorted from PBMC into Vgamma9/Vdelta2+ and Vdelta2-negative populations for bulk analysis. The sequenced sample was gamma-delta T cells from blood. This TCR was recovered from a pool of human donors (malaria-infected and uninfected, not separated). The V call is TRDV3, the J call TRDJ1, with 10 positions matching TRDD3. CDR3 sequence: CASPTFSGGYASATDKLIF. CDR3 DNA: TGTGCCTCTCCTACGTTCTCAGGGGGATACGCGTCGGCCACCGATAAACTCATCTTT.